The 18 T cell receptor beta chains listed next were all sequenced from one sample in a study of somatic mutations in cytotoxic T cells in rheumatoid arthritis. TCRdb's table, derived via immunoSEQ multiplex PCR, lists solely in-frame clones and lacks some. In the table there are more than 15,000 clones, around 85% of which are singletons. Input material: CD8+ T cells sorted from blood. Every receptor here comes from a woman aged 40 to 50 with rheumatoid arthritis.

This clone was found a few times. The chain uses TRBV4-1 and TRBJ1-1; weak D call: TRBD1 (5 bases). CDR1 and CDR2 (germline): MGHRA, YSYEKL. The CDR3 sequence is 16 residues long. Trimming left V 7 bases short and J 1 base short, with 19 bases between. CDR3 DNA sequence: TGCGCCAGCACCTCCGGGCGGGGACCGGCGAACACTGAAGCTTTCTTT. Protein product: CASTSGRGPANTEAFF.

A few counts support this clone. The V and J genes are TRBV7-9 and TRBJ1-2, with a weak D call TRBD1 (5 bases). CDR1 is SEHNR and CDR2 is FQNEAQ in the germline V gene (reference sequence). V was shortened by 5 bases and J by 4 bases, with 11 bases between the two germline ends. CDR3 length: 13 amino acids. The CDR3, as DNA: TGTGCCAGCAGCCCCGACAGCCCCTATGGCTACACCTTC. It is translated as CASSPDSPYGYTF.

This clone was picked up one time. This chain connects TRBV21-1 to TRBJ2-3; TRBD2, as called in the table, went unchecked against the DNA. TRBV21-1 is deemed a pseudogene. The CDR3 covers 15 residues. The CDR3 reads CASTKRAESTDTQYF. The CDR3 bases are TGTGCCAGCACCAAGCGTGCGGAAAGCACAGATACGCAGTATTTT.

The chain recombines TRBV4-1 with TRBJ1-1; the D is unclear. The CDR3 length is 12 residues. Trimming pared 0 bases from V and 8 bases from J, leaving 7 bases between. Germline V lookup: CDR1 MGHRA, CDR2 YSYEKL. DNA for the CDR3: TGCGCCAGCAGCCAAGATCCCCAAGAAGCTTTCTTT. Translating gives CASSQDPQEAFF.

This clone was observed once. The rearrangement joins TRBV7-9 to TRBJ2-5; D not certain. CDR1 is SEHNR and CDR2 is FQNEAQ in the germline V gene (reference sequence). This CDR3 has 16 amino acids. Trimming stripped 3 bases from V and 1 base from J, with 15 bases between. CDR3 nucleotide sequence: TGTGCCAGCAGCTTCCGCCCTGGGCAGAGCCAAGAGACCCAGTACTTC. Its protein is CASSFRPGQSQETQYF. The full variable domain, in which reference TRBV7-9 and TRBJ2-5 provide the parts outside the CDR3, is DTGVSQNPRHKITKRGQNVTFRCDPISEHNRLYWYRQTLGQGPEFLTYFQNEAQLEKSRLLSDRFSAERPKGSFSTLEIQRTEQGDSAMYLCASSFRPGQSQETQYFGPGTRLLVL.

J is TRBJ2-7 and V is TRBV27; 8 bases align to TRBD1. This CDR3 contains 13 residues. The ends lost 6 bases at V and 5 bases at J; junction bases unmatched: 6. The germline gives CDR1 MNHEY, CDR2 SMNVEV (reference sequence). The CDR3 region has the DNA TGTGCCAGCAGCCAGGGACAGGCACACGAGCAGTACTTC. Translated, it gives CASSQGQAHEQYF.

The CDR3 sequence: CASSDYGGFGNTIYF. CDR3 in DNA: TGTGCCAGCAGTGATTACGGGGGTTTTGGAAACACCATATATTTT. The V and J genes are TRBV2 and TRBJ1-3; a possible D gene is TRBD1 (5 bases). The CDR3 totals 15 residues. With 3 bases removed from V and 3 bases from J, the gap between germline ends came to 12 bases. Looked up from germline, CDR1 is SNHLY and CDR2 is FYNNEI. Full variable domain (remainder filled in from reference TRBV2 and TRBJ1-3): EPEVTQTPSHQVTQMGQEVILRCVPISNHLYFYWYRQILGQKVEFLVSFYNNEISEKSEIFDDQFSVERPDGSNFTLKIRSTKLEDSAMYFCASSDYGGFGNTIYFGEGSWLTVV.

The chain links TRBV2 to TRBJ2-5, with D possibly TRBD1 on 6 matching bases. Germline values: CDR1 SNHLY, CDR2 FYNNEI. This CDR3 region has 11 residues. Trimming cost V 9 bases and J 2 bases, with 7 bases left between them. The CDR3 reads CARGQQETQYF. The CDR3 coding sequence is TGTGCCAGAGGACAGCAAGAGACCCAGTACTTC.

This chain joins TRBV15 and TRBJ2-2; 7 nucleotides match TRBD1. V gave up 5 bases and J gave up 5 bases; unmatched junction bases: 14. Germline CDR1 and CDR2: LNHNV and YYDKDF (reference sequence). CDR3 length equals 17 residues. The CDR3 region has the DNA TGTGCCACCAGCCCCAAGACAGGGCTTCATGAGACCGGGGAGCTGTTTTTT. This encodes CATSPKTGLHETGELFF.

The chain uses TRBV19 and TRBJ1-5, with 8 nucleotides matching TRBD1. V dropped 3 bases and J dropped 6; count of bases not matched to a gene: 7. Germline assignment: CDR1 LNHDA and CDR2 SQIVND (reference sequence). The CDR3 loop spans 15 amino acids. Here the CDR3 reads CASSIPAGGGQPQHF. The CDR3 nucleotides read TGTGCCAGTAGTATCCCGGCAGGGGGCGGTCAGCCCCAGCATTTT.

The V call is TRBV6-1, the J call TRBJ1-2; the D gene is possibly TRBD1 (5 bases). The CDR3 runs 15 residues. V lost 2 bases, J lost 4 bases, and 14 bases lay in between. Germline V gene lookup returns CDR1 MNHNS and CDR2 SASEGT. The CDR3, as DNA: TGTGCCAGCAGTGAATTGGGGCAGGGAATCTATGGCTACACCTTC. It yields the protein CASSELGQGIYGYTF.

This chain links TRBV5-4 with TRBJ1-1, with D possibly being TRBD1 (6 bases). Trimming removed 4 bases from V and 3 bases from J, with 13 bases in between. Germline CDR1 is SGHNT and CDR2 is YYREEE (reference sequence). CDR3 size: 14 residues. The CDR3 region has the DNA TGTGCCAGCAGCCCATTCAGGGGAGACACTGAAGCTTTCTTT. Its translation is CASSPFRGDTEAFF.

The chain uses TRBV4-1 and TRBJ2-7, with TRBD2 matching over 7 bases. The CDR3 has 18 amino acids. Germline V gene data show CDR1 as MGHRA and CDR2 as YSYEKL. With 1 base clipped from V and 4 bases from J, the junction kept 16 bases outside the gene matches. CDR3 in amino acids: CASSQGRIGRESWYEQYF. CDR3 DNA sequence: TGCGCCAGCAGCCAAGGGCGGATCGGGCGGGAGAGTTGGTACGAGCAGTACTTC.

The CDR3 region is CASSQEARTASDEQYF. The CDR3 bases are TGTGCCAGCAGCCAAGAGGCGAGGACAGCCTCGGACGAGCAGTACTTC. This chain joins TRBV4-2 and TRBJ2-7, with D perhaps TRBD1 (6 bases). Trimming took 0 bases from V and 5 from J, leaving 17 bases between them. From germline, CDR1 is LGHNA and CDR2 YNFKEQ. This CDR3 is 16 amino acids long.

This chain links TRBV6-1 with TRBJ2-7; 7 bases agree with TRBD1. After removal of 8 bases from V and 7 bases from J, the junction contained 8 bases not matched to a gene. This CDR3 has 12 amino acids. The V gene's germline CDR1 is MNHNS and CDR2 SASEGT. This CDR3 is CASSGQLVEQYF. The CDR3 nucleotides read TGTGCCAGCTCGGGACAGCTTGTAGAGCAGTACTTC.

The V gene is TRBV6-6, the J gene TRBJ1-2; D ambiguous. CDR3 length: 15 residues. Germline V gene sequence: CDR1 MNHNY, CDR2 SVGAGI (reference sequence). V lost 5 bases to trimming and J lost 3 bases, with 16 bases between them. The CDR3 DNA is TGTGCCAGCAGTCCCCTTGTGGAGGGCTACTATGGCTACACCTTC. It codes for CASSPLVEGYYGYTF.

This clone was observed a single time. The chain joins TRBV6-5 to TRBJ2-2; D is perhaps TRBD1 (5 bases). The germline gives CDR1 MNHEY, CDR2 SVGAGI. The CDR3 length is 14 residues. Trimming shortened V by 0 bases and J by 6 bases, and 8 bases separated the two germline ends. CDR3 residues: CASSYSGEPGELFF. The CDR3 coding sequence is TGTGCCAGCAGTTACTCAGGGGAACCCGGGGAGCTGTTTTTT.

This CDR3 reads CASSSPTVFESEAFF. The CDR3 DNA follows: TGTGCCAGTAGTTCCCCAACAGTGTTTGAATCTGAAGCTTTCTTT. The chain has TRBV19 and TRBJ1-1, with no clear D. The CDR3 has 15 residues. Germline V CDR1 and CDR2: LNHDA, SQIVND (reference sequence). V was shortened by 5 bases and J by 6 bases, with 19 bases between the two germline ends.